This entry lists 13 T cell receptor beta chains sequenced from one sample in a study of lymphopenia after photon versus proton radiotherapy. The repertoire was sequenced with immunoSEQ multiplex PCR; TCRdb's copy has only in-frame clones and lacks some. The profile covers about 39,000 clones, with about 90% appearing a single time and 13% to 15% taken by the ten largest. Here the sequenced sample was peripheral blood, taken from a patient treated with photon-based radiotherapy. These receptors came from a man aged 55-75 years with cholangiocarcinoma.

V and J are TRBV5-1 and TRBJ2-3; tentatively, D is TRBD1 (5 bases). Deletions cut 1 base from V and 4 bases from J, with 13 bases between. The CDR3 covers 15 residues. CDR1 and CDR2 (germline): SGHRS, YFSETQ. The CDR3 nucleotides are TGCGCCAGCAGCTTGAAGGTGCAGGGTTCAGATACGCAGTATTTT. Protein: CASSLKVQGSDTQYF.

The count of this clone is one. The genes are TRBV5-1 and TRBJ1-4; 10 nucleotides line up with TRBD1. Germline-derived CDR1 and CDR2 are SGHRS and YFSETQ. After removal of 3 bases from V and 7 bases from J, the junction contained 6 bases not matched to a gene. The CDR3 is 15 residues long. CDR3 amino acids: CASSSRTGGSEKLFF. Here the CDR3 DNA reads TGCGCCAGCAGCTCCCGGACAGGGGGAAGTGAAAAACTGTTTTTT.

The DNA for the CDR3 is TGTGCCAGCAGCTGGACAGGGGGCGAGAACACCGGGGAGCTGTTTTTT. Residues: CASSWTGGENTGELFF. The rearrangement uses TRBV5-4 and TRBJ2-2; 11 nucleotides match TRBD1. CDR1 is SGHNT and CDR2 is YYREEE in the germline V gene (reference sequence). The CDR3 has 16 residues. V shed 3 bases, J shed 1 base, and the junction held 2 bases outside the gene matches. Full variable domain (outside the CDR3, taken from reference TRBV5-4 and TRBJ2-2): ETGVTQSPTHLIKTRGQQVTLRCSSQSGHNTVSWYQQALGQGPQFIFQYYREEENGRGNFPPRFSGLQFPNYSSELNVNALELDDSALYLCASSWTGGENTGELFFGEGSRLTVL.

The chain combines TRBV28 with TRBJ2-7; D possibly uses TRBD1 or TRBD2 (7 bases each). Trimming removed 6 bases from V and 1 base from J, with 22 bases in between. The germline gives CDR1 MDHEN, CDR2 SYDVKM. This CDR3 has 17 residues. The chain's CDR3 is CASRSFLGRGRSYEQYF. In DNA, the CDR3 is TGTGCCAGCAGAAGTTTCCTGGGGAGGGGGCGATCCTACGAGCAGTACTTC.

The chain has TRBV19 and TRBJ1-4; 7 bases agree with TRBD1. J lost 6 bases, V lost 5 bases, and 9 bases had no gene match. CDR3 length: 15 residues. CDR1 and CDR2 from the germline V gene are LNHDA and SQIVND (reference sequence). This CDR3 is CASSFGQEGDEKLFF. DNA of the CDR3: TGTGCCAGTAGTTTCGGACAGGAGGGCGATGAAAAACTGTTTTTT.

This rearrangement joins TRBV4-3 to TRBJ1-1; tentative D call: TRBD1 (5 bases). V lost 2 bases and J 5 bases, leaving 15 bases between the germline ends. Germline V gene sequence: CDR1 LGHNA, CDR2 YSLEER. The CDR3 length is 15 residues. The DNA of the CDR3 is TGCGCCAGCAGCCAACTAGGGGCGAGGGGTACTGAAGCTTTCTTT. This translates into CASSQLGARGTEAFF.

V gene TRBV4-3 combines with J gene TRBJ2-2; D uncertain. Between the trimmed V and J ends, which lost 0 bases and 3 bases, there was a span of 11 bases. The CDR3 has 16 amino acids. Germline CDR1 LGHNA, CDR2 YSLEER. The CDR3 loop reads CASSQDARDYTGELFF. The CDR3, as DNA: TGCGCCAGCAGCCAAGACGCAAGGGATTACACCGGGGAGCTGTTTTTT.

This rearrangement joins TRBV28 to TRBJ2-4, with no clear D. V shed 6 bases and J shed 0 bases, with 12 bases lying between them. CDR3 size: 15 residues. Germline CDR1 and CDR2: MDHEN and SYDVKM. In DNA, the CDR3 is TGTGCCAGCAGGCGAGAAGATCTAGCCAAAAACATTCAGTACTTC. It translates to CASRREDLAKNIQYF. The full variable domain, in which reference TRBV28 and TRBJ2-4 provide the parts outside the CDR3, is DVKVTQSSRYLVKRTGEKVFLECVQDMDHENMFWYRQDPGLGLRLIYFSYDVKMKEKGDIPEGYSVSREKKERFSLILESASTNQTSMYLCASRREDLAKNIQYFGAGTRLSVL.

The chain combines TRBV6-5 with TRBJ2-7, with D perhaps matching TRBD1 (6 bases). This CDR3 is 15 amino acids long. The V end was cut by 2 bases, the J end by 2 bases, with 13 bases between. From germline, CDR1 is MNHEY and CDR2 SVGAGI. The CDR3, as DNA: TGTGCCAGCAGTTACGCCAGGGGCCCTGCCTACGAGCAGTACTTC. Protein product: CASSYARGPAYEQYF.

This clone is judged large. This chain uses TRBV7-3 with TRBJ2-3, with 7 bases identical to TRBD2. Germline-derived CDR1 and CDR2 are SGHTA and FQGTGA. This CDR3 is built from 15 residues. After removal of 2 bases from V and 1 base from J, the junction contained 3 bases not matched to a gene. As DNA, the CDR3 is TGTGCCAGCAGCTTAGACGCGGGGGGCACAGATACGCAGTATTTT. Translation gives CASSLDAGGTDTQYF.

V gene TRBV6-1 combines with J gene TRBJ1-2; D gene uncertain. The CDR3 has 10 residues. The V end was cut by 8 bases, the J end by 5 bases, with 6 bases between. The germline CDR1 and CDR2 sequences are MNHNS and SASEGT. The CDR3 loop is CASGDYGYTF. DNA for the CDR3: TGTGCCAGCGGGGATTATGGCTACACCTTC.

CDR3: CASSLDRAGGYTF. The CDR3 DNA reads as TGTGCCAGCAGCTTAGACAGGGCGGGTGGCTACACCTTC. The chain employs TRBV7-8 and TRBJ1-2, with a tentative D call TRBD1 (6 bases). The ends were cut back, 1 base at V and 7 bases at J, with 10 bases in the middle. This CDR3 contains 13 residues. CDR1 SGHVS and CDR2 FQNEAQ come from the germline V gene.

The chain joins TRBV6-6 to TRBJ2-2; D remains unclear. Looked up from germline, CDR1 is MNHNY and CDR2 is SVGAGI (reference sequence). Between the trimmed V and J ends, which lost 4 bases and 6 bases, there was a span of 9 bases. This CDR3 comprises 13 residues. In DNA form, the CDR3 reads TGTGCCAGCAGTTCAGTGGCGGCCGGGGAGCTGTTTTTT. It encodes CASSSVAAGELFF.